The rows below give T cell receptor beta chains drawn from one sample of a study of T cells in Graves' hyperthyroidism and ophthalmopathy. TCRdb re-called the multiplex PCR reads with MiXCR, one entry per CDR3 protein. The sample lists 550,000 to 650,000 distinct CDR3 sequences; roughly 14% were seen once. The sample was blood. Source of these receptors: a woman younger than 45 with Graves' hyperthyroidism that later progressed to Graves' ophthalmopathy. Each CDR3 is given with its conserved first and last residue. The D gene is left open where the match is weak. Part of the rows lack a size; the others show once, few, many or a class for expanded clones.

j_call	d_call	clone_size	v_call	cdr3_nt	cdr3_aa
TRBJ1-3	.	many	TRBV6-5	TGTGCCAGCAGTTACTCGTGGTCTGGAAACACCATATATTTT	CASSYSWSGNTIYF
TRBJ2-1	.	many	TRBV7-2	TGTGCCAGCAGCTTAGTGGGGGTCAATGAGCAGTTCTTC	CASSLVGVNEQFF
TRBJ2-3	TRBD2	many	TRBV7-2	TGTGCCAGCAGCTTAGCGCGGGAGAATACGCAGTATTTT	CASSLARENTQYF
TRBJ2-5	.	.	TRBV5-6	TGTGCCAGCAGCTATGACCGGGACCTACAAGAGACCCAGTACTTC	CASSYDRDLQETQYF
TRBJ1-2	TRBD1	many	TRBV6-1	TGTGCCAGCAGTTACGCCCTTGGACAGGTGAACTATGGCTACACCTTC	CASSYALGQVNYGYTF
TRBJ2-7	.	many	TRBV5-1	TGCGCCAGCAGGGGATTGGGCTCCGGGTTCTACGAGCAGTACTTC	CASRGLGSGFYEQYF
TRBJ2-2	.	.	TRBV3-1	TGTGCCAGCAGTCTTTTGGGGGGCACCGGGGAGCTGTTTTTT	CASSLLGGTGELFF
TRBJ2-3	.	many	TRBV27	TGTGCCAGCAGTTTGACAGCCCCCGAAATCACAGATACGCAGTATTTT	CASSLTAPEITDTQYF
TRBJ1-2	.	.	TRBV6-1	TGTGCCAGCAGTGAAGTGCAGGGACGAAATGGCTACACCTTC	CASSEVQGRNGYTF
TRBJ2-1	TRBD2	many	TRBV24-1	TGTGCCACCAGTCCCCCGGTTGGGACTAGCTCCTACAATGAGCAGTTCTTC	CATSPPVGTSSYNEQFF
TRBJ1-2	.	many	TRBV6-1	TGTGCCAGCAGTTCCCCGGGATCTAACTATGGCTACACCTTC	CASSSPGSNYGYTF
TRBJ2-1	.	few	TRBV7-8	TGTGCCAGCAGCTTAGCCTCTGTCAATGAGCAGTTCTTC	CASSLASVNEQFF
TRBJ2-7	.	many	TRBV7-9	TGTGCCAGCGAGAGAACCACCGATTCCTACGAGCAGTACTTC	CASERTTDSYEQYF
TRBJ2-7	TRBD2	many	TRBV5-1	TGCGCCAGCAGCGCTCAAGCCCTAGCGGGGCCCTACGAGCAGTACTTC	CASSAQALAGPYEQYF
TRBJ2-1	.	.	TRBV19	TGTGCCAGTAGTATCGGGGACTTTGAACAGTTCTTC	CASSIGDFEQFF
TRBJ2-1	TRBD2	many	TRBV12-3/TRBV12-4	TGTGCCAGCAGCTCCGGGACTAGTCATGTGAGTGAGCAGTTCTTC	CASSSGTSHVSEQFF
TRBJ1-6	.	many	TRBV20-1	TGCAGTGCTAGAGATCTTGGGGGCCCTAATTCACCCCTCCACTTT	CSARDLGGPNSPLHF
TRBJ2-1	.	many	TRBV3-1	TGTGCCAGCAGCGGGATCCTAGGAGGTTCGTTCTTC	CASSGILGGSFF
TRBJ2-7	.	.	TRBV6-5	TGTGCCAGCAGTTACTCCCGGGACTTAGAGAGGGGGCAGTACTTC	CASSYSRDLERGQYF
TRBJ2-3	TRBD1	few	TRBV30	TGTGCCTGGCTGACAGGCGCCATACCCCCAGGGGGGCAGTATTTT	CAWLTGAIPPGGQYF
TRBJ2-1	TRBD2	many	TRBV11-2	TGTGCCAGCAGCGGACTAGCGGGGACAGAGCAGTTCTTC	CASSGLAGTEQFF
TRBJ1-5	.	.	TRBV30	TGTGCCTGGAACATAGGAGAGAATCAGCCCCAGCATTTT	CAWNIGENQPQHF
TRBJ2-3	.	once	TRBV24-1	TGTGCCACCAGTGATTTAAGGGGACAACACACAGATACGCAGTATTTT	CATSDLRGQHTDTQYF
TRBJ2-3	TRBD2	many	TRBV7-2	TGTGCCAGCAGCCTTTTAGCGGGAGGGCCTCTTCATTTTAGCACAGATACGCAGTATTTT	CASSLLAGGPLHFSTDTQYF
TRBJ2-1	TRBD1	.	TRBV6-5	TGTGCCAGCAGTTACGGGACAGGGAGAGACAATGAGCAGTTCTTC	CASSYGTGRDNEQFF
TRBJ1-1	.	few	TRBV3-1	TGTGCCAGCAGCCAACTTCTTGACACGTTCTCGAACACTGAAGCTTTCTTT	CASSQLLDTFSNTEAFF
TRBJ1-6	TRBD1	many	TRBV5-1	TGCGCCAGCAGCTCGACCGGGACAGATGATTCACCCCTCCACTTT	CASSSTGTDDSPLHF
TRBJ2-7	.	many	TRBV19	TGTGCCAGTAGTGATGGTTCTCGGGAGCAGTACTTC	CASSDGSREQYF
TRBJ2-1	.	many	TRBV20-1	TGCAGTGCTAGAGATGAGGGAGTTGAGCAGTTCTTC	CSARDEGVEQFF
TRBJ2-5	TRBD1	.	TRBV7-3	TGTGCCAGCAGCCAAGGTCGCACAGGGGGCCAAGAGACCCAGTACTTC	CASSQGRTGGQETQYF
TRBJ2-5	TRBD2	many	TRBV28	TGTGCCAGCAGTTTTCTTAGCGGGAGAATGGGAGAGACCCAGTACTTC	CASSFLSGRMGETQYF
TRBJ2-2	.	few	TRBV15	TGTGCCACCAGCAATCCGAGTAGCGCCACCGGGGAGCTGTTTTTT	CATSNPSSATGELFF